What follows is one T cell receptor (beta chain) and its context. The CDR3 end is not reached by the read, which stops 3 residues before it; the germline J gene fills it in. Clones were sequenced by immunoSEQ multiplex PCR, and TCRdb holds only the in-frame ones, with some missing. This listing includes about 35,000 clones. Germline loops: CDR1 SGHVS, CDR2 FQNEAQ. CDR3 length equals 15 residues. Trimming took 3 bases from V and 6 from J, leaving 16 bases between them. This sample stems from a study of T cells in women clearing cervical HPV infection. The chain carries TRBV7-8 and TRBJ2-3, with TRBD2 as a possible D gene (7 bases). This sequence originates from a woman aged 18-70 years with a cervical HPV16 infection that either progressed to CIN3+ or cleared (not recorded which). The sample comprised blood buffy coat. The CDR3 loop reads CASSFETGGRDTQYF. The part of the CDR3 DNA that was read is TGTGCCAGCAGCTTCGAGACCGGGGGGCGGGATACG.